This TCR beta chain comes out of a study of CD8 T cells in Susac syndrome. TCR beta from blood CD8+ and CD4+ T cells was sequenced. Study outcomes and limitations: The number of individuals included in the study's TCR sequencing and HLA analysis was acknowledged as relatively small.

The ends lost 1 base at V and 6 bases at J; junction bases unmatched: 9. Germline assignment: CDR1 DFQATT and CDR2 SNEGSKA (reference sequence). The CDR3 has 15 amino acids. About 0.5 to 1 ug RNA was reverse transcribed with random hexamers. The TCR beta CDR3 was amplified by immunoSEQ multiplex PCR across 54 Vbeta, 13 Jbeta. TCRdb fed the immunoSEQ multiplex PCR reads into MiXCR, producing one record per CDR3 protein. The profile covers some 170,000 distinct CDR3 sequences, with roughly 95% appearing a single time and approximately 0.1% taken by the ten largest. A note on this clonotype: Its antigen is unidentified.

The chain employs TRBV20-1 and TRBJ2-7; 10 nucleotides line up with TRBD1. The sample taken for sequencing was CD4+ T cells from PBMCs. This TCR was sampled from a human donor in good health. The CDR3 loop reads CSARVGTGAAREQYF. DNA for the CDR3: TGCAGTGCTAGAGTTGGGACAGGGGCCGCTCGCGAGCAGTACTTC.